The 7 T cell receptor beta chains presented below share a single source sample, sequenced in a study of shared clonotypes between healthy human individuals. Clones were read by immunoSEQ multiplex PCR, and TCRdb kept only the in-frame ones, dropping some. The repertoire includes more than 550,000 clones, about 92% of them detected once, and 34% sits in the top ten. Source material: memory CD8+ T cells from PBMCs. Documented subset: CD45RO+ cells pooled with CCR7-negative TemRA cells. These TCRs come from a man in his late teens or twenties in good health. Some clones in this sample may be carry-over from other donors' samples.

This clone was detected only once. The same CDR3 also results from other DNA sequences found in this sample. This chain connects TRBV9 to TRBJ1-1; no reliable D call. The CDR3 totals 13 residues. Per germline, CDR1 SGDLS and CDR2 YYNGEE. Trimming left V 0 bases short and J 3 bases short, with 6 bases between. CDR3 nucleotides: TGTGCCAGCAGCGTAGGCGGGTACACTGAAGCTTTCTTT. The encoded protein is CASSVGGYTEAFF.

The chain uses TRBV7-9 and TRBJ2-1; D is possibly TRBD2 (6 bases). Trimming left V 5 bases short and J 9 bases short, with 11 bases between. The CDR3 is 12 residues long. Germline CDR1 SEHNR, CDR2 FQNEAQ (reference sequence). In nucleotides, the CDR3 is TGTGCCAGCAGCGCCAGGAGGGGTGAGCAGTTCTTC. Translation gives CASSARRGEQFF.

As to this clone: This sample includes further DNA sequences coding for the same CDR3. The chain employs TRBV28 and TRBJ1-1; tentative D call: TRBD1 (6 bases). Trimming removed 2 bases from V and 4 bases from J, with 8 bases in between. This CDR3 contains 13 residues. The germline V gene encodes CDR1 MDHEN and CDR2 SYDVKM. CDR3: CASSLRGSTEAFF. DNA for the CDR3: TGTGCCAGCAGTTTAAGGGGGAGCACTGAAGCTTTCTTT.

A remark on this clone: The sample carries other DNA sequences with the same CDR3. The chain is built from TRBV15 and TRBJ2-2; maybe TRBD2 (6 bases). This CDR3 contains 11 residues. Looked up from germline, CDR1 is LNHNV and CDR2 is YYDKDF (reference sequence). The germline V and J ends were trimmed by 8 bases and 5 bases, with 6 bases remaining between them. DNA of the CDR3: TGTGCCACCGGGGGGACCGGGGAGCTGTTTTTT. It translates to CATGGTGELFF.

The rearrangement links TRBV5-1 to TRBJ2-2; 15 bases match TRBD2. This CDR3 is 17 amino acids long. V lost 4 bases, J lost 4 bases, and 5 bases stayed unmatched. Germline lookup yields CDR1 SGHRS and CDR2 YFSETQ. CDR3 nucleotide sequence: TGCGCCAGCAGCCGGACTAGCGGGAGGGCCTTCACCGGGGAGCTGTTTTTT. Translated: CASSRTSGRAFTGELFF.

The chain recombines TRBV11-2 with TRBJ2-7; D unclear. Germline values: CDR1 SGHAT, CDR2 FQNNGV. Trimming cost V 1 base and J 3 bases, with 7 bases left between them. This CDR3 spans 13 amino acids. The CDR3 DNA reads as TGTGCCAGCAGCTTAGGACAAGACTACGAGCAGTACTTC. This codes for CASSLGQDYEQYF.

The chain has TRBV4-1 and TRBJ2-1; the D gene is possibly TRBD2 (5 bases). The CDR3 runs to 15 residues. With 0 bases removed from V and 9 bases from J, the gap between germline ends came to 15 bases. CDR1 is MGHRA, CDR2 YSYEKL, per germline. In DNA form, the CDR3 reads TGCGCCAGCAGCCAAGACTCGGACTGGGGAGCTGAGCAGTTCTTC. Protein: CASSQDSDWGAEQFF.